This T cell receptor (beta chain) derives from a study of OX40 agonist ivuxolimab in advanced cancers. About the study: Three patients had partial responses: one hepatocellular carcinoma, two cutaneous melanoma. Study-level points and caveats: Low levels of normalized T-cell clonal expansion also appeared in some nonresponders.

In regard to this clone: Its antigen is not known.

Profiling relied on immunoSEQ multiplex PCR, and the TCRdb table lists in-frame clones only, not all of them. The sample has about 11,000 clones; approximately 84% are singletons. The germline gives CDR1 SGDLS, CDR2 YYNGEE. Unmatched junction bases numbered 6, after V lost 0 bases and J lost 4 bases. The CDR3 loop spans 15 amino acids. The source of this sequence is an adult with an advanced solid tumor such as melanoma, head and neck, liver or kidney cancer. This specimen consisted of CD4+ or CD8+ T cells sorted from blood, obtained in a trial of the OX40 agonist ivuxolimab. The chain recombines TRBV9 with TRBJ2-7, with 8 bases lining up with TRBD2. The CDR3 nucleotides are TGTGCCAGCAGCGTAGATCCCGGGAGGGCGTACGAGCAGTACTTC. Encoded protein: CASSVDPGRAYEQYF.